A selection of T cell receptor beta chains follows, all from one sample in a study of liver allograft versus peripheral blood T cells. TCRdb fed the reads into MiXCR, producing one record per CDR3 protein. The top ten hold over 9.5% of the sample, which has 15,000 to 20,000 distinct CDR3 sequences, around a fifth seen once. Receptor source: a human patient who had a liver transplant. A subset of T cells may come from the graft donor. Each CDR3 is given with its conserved first and last residue. The D gene is left open where the match is weak. The size entry is marked missing in some rows and otherwise reads once, few, many or a size class.

abundance	v_gene	d_gene	j_gene	CDR3aa	CDR3nt
-	TRBV24-1	TRBD1	TRBJ1-2	CATAGTGNGYTF	TGTGCCACCGCCGGGACAGGGAACGGCTACACCTTC
few	TRBV18	-	TRBJ1-5	CASSPGGQGQPQHF	TGTGCCAGCTCACCGGGGGGGCAGGGTCAGCCCCAGCATTTT
few	TRBV20-1	-	TRBJ2-7	CSARRDLAYEQYF	TGCAGTGCTAGAAGGGATCTAGCCTACGAGCAGTACTTC
many	TRBV13	-	TRBJ2-2	CASSTQADPRTGELFF	TGTGCCAGCAGCACTCAAGCGGACCCAAGGACCGGGGAGCTGTTTTTT
medium-sized	TRBV29-1	-	TRBJ2-3	CSVDWPTSHDTQYF	TGCAGCGTTGATTGGCCCACTAGTCATGATACGCAGTATTTT
many	TRBV27	TRBD2	TRBJ2-1	CASSHRDRTSGAADEQFF	TGTGCCAGCAGCCACCGGGACAGGACTAGCGGCGCAGCTGATGAGCAGTTCTTC
medium-sized	TRBV29-1	TRBD2	TRBJ2-3	CSVVPAGPSTDTQYF	TGCAGCGTTGTCCCAGCGGGGCCTAGCACAGATACGCAGTATTTT
medium-sized	TRBV29-1	-	TRBJ1-2	CSVFGDGYTF	TGCAGCGTGTTCGGGGATGGCTACACCTTC
-	TRBV6-5	-	TRBJ2-7	CATHYLYEQYF	TGTGCCACCCATTACCTCTACGAGCAGTACTTC
-	TRBV20-1	-	TRBJ2-5	CSARENQETQYF	TGCAGTGCTAGAGAAAACCAAGAGACCCAGTACTTC
-	TRBV10-3	-	TRBJ1-1	CAISAEGSLRVMNTEAFF	TGTGCCATCAGTGCCGAGGGCTCTCTGAGGGTCATGAACACTGAAGCTTTCTTT
-	TRBV9	-	TRBJ2-3	CASSVLLTPDTQYF	TGTGCCAGCAGCGTCCTTCTTACCCCAGATACGCAGTATTTT
once	TRBV27	-	TRBJ2-7	CASSAAPRVDSYEQYF	TGTGCCAGCAGCGCGGCCCCCAGGGTTGACTCCTACGAGCAGTACTTC
many	TRBV5-4	-	TRBJ2-3	CASSFLVGDTQYF	TGTGCCAGCAGCTTTCTCGTAGGAGATACGCAGTATTTT
medium-sized	TRBV18	-	TRBJ1-2	CASSQQDYGYTF	TGTGCCAGCTCACAACAGGACTATGGCTACACCTTC
-	TRBV7-9	-	TRBJ2-3	CASSLIGTDTQYF	TGTGCCAGCAGCTTAATCGGCACAGATACGCAGTATTTT
-	TRBV7-9	-	TRBJ2-2	CASSPTKNTGELFF	TGTGCCAGCAGCCCCACTAAGAACACCGGGGAGCTGTTTTTT
many	TRBV19	-	TRBJ2-5	CASSIGSQETQYF	TGTGCCAGTAGTATTGGATCACAAGAGACCCAGTACTTC
few	TRBV6-5	TRBD1	TRBJ1-2	CASSRGTGGLYGYTF	TGTGCCAGCAGTAGAGGGACAGGGGGCCTCTATGGCTACACCTTC
medium-sized	TRBV18	-	TRBJ2-7	CASSPRNEDGHYEQYF	TGTGCCAGCTCACCAAGAAACGAAGACGGACACTACGAGCAGTACTTC
few	TRBV9	TRBD1	TRBJ1-2	CASSFGQGANYGYTF	TGTGCCAGCAGCTTTGGACAGGGGGCTAACTATGGCTACACCTTC
medium-sized	TRBV7-2	TRBD2	TRBJ2-1	CASSFTSGPYNEQFF	TGTGCCAGCAGCTTTACTAGCGGCCCCTACAATGAGCAGTTCTTC
few	TRBV19	-	TRBJ1-5	CASRVVRGPNQPQHF	TGTGCCAGTAGAGTCGTCCGGGGGCCCAATCAGCCCCAGCATTTT
-	TRBV28	-	TRBJ2-4	CAYSQRQKNIQYF	TGTGCCTACTCACAAAGGCAGAAAAACATTCAGTACTTC
-	TRBV10-3	TRBD1	TRBJ1-3	CAITQGDLSGNTIYF	TGTGCCATCACTCAGGGGGACCTCTCTGGAAACACCATATATTTT
few	TRBV6-2/TRBV6-3	-	TRBJ1-1	CASTRLPRNRIGTEAFF	TGTGCCAGCACTAGATTACCGAGGAATCGGATAGGCACTGAAGCTTTCTTT
medium-sized	TRBV29-1	-	TRBJ1-1	CSVQGMNTEAFF	TGCAGCGTTCAGGGGATGAACACTGAAGCTTTCTTT
-	TRBV5-4	-	TRBJ1-1	CASSGPTRPGTEAFF	TGTGCCAGCAGCGGGCCGACCCGCCCAGGTACTGAAGCTTTCTTT
-	TRBV7-2	TRBD1	TRBJ1-4	CASVMQGVGKEKLFF	TGTGCCAGCGTAATGCAGGGGGTAGGAAAGGAAAAACTGTTTTTT
-	TRBV25-1	TRBD2	TRBJ2-5	CASSHLGGAMETQYF	TGTGCCAGCAGCCACCTGGGAGGGGCAATGGAGACCCAGTACTTC
medium-sized	TRBV7-2	-	TRBJ1-1	CASSLVAGEAVTEAFF	TGTGCCAGCAGCTTAGTGGCAGGGGAAGCCGTCACTGAAGCTTTCTTT
few	TRBV6-6	-	TRBJ1-5	CASSYAGNNQPQHF	TGTGCCAGCAGTTACGCGGGGAACAATCAGCCCCAGCATTTT
many	TRBV28	-	TRBJ2-2	CASKPRGGSRNTGELFF	TGTGCCAGCAAACCGCGGGGCGGAAGTCGGAACACCGGGGAGCTGTTTTTT
-	TRBV11-1	TRBD2	TRBJ2-1	CASSSRLTSRNNEQFF	TGTGCCAGCAGCTCCCGCCTGACTAGCAGGAACAATGAGCAGTTCTTC
-	TRBV5-4	-	TRBJ2-2	CASSPGSWGNGELFF	TGTGCCAGCAGCCCGGGGAGCTGGGGGAACGGGGAGCTGTTTTTT
-	TRBV24-1	TRBD1	TRBJ2-1	CATSDSGQGAGNEQFF	TGTGCCACCAGTGATTCGGGACAGGGGGCCGGGAATGAGCAGTTCTTC
medium-sized	TRBV27	TRBD1	TRBJ2-2	CASSSSTGALLPGELFF	TGTGCCAGCAGTTCTTCTACAGGGGCCCTACTCCCCGGGGAGCTGTTTTTT
medium-sized	TRBV19	-	TRBJ1-2	CATRTGRSALGYGYTF	TGTGCCACCCGAACGGGACGGAGTGCGTTGGGCTATGGCTACACCTTC
-	TRBV7-9	-	TRBJ2-3	CASSLEANTQYF	TGTGCCAGCAGCTTAGAGGCAAATACGCAGTATTTT
many	TRBV13	-	TRBJ2-1	CASSLGRSSQFF	TGTGCCAGCAGCTTAGGGCGTTCGTCACAGTTCTTC
-	TRBV6-2/TRBV6-3	-	TRBJ2-7	CASNRDTGYEQYF	TGTGCCAGCAACCGGGACACGGGGTACGAGCAGTACTTC
medium-sized	TRBV6-6	-	TRBJ1-3	CASSEVHSGNTIYF	TGTGCCAGCAGTGAGGTTCACTCTGGAAACACCATATATTTT
-	TRBV10-3	-	TRBJ2-2	CAISEGVGRENTGELFF	TGTGCCATCAGTGAGGGGGTGGGTCGTGAGAACACCGGGGAGCTGTTTTTT
few	TRBV10-3	TRBD2	TRBJ2-3	CAIRRTSGRTSTDTQYF	TGTGCCATTAGGAGGACTAGCGGGAGGACAAGCACAGATACGCAGTATTTT
-	TRBV20-1	-	TRBJ2-6	CSARVVSGANVLTF	TGCAGTGCTAGAGTCGTCTCTGGGGCCAACGTCCTGACTTTC
many	TRBV6-1	TRBD1	TRBJ1-3	CASKTDRAGNTIYF	TGTGCCAGCAAAACAGACAGGGCTGGAAACACCATATATTTT
many	TRBV9	-	TRBJ2-7	CASSVVKGGRGTYEQYF	TGTGCCAGCAGCGTAGTTAAAGGTGGTAGGGGGACCTACGAGCAGTACTTC
-	TRBV18	-	TRBJ1-1	CAGSPGQNTEAFF	TGTGCCGGCTCACCTGGACAGAACACTGAAGCTTTCTTT
many	TRBV6-6	TRBD1	TRBJ1-2	CATQGDNYGYTF	TGTGCCACCCAGGGGGATAACTATGGCTACACCTTC
medium-sized	TRBV19	-	TRBJ1-1	CASSGAAYTEAFF	TGTGCCAGTAGTGGTGCAGCCTACACTGAAGCTTTCTTT
-	TRBV15	-	TRBJ1-2	CATRLGAGGRSYTF	TGTGCCACCAGGCTTGGGGCGGGCGGAAGGAGCTACACCTTC
many	TRBV19	TRBD1	TRBJ1-3	CASRTGASSGNTIYF	TGTGCCAGTCGGACAGGGGCCTCCTCTGGAAACACCATATATTTT
many	TRBV19	-	TRBJ2-3	CASKGRFTDTQYF	TGTGCCAGTAAGGGACGGTTCACAGATACGCAGTATTTT
-	TRBV6-5	TRBD1	TRBJ1-1	CASSPLRGHHTEAFF	TGTGCCAGCAGCCCCTTAAGGGGGCACCACACTGAAGCTTTCTTT
few	TRBV20-1	TRBD1	TRBJ2-7	CSARDAARDSLSYEQYF	TGCAGTGCTAGAGATGCTGCCCGGGACAGTCTCTCCTACGAGCAGTACTTC
-	TRBV7-2	-	TRBJ2-1	CASSFGESSYNEQFF	TGTGCCAGCAGCTTTGGGGAGAGCTCCTATAATGAGCAGTTCTTC
many	TRBV18	-	TRBJ1-3	CASSAGSGNTIYF	TGTGCCAGCTCCGCGGGGTCTGGAAACACCATATATTTT